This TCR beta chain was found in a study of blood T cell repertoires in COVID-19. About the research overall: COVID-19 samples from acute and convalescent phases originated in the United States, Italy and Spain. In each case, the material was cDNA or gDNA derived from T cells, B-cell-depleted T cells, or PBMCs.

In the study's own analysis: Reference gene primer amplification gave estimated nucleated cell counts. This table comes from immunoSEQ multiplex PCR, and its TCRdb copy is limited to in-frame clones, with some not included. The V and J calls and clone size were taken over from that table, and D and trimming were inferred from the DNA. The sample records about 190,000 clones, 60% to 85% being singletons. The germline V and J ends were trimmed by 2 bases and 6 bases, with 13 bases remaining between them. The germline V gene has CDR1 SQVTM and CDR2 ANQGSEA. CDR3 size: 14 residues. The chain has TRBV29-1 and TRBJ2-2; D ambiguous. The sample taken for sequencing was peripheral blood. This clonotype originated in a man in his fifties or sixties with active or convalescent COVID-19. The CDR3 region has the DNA TGCAGCGTTGAATTGTATCTGGCCCCCGGGGAGCTGTTTTTT. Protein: CSVELYLAPGELFF.